This T cell receptor (beta chain) was identified during a study of blood T cell repertoires in COVID-19. TCRdb's table, derived via immunoSEQ multiplex PCR, lists solely in-frame clones and lacks some. Among roughly 90,000 clones, roughly 85% were seen once, and the ten largest hold 15% to 20%. CDR1 and CDR2 from the germline V gene are LNHDA and SQIVND (reference sequence). The ends were cut back, 5 bases at V and 8 bases at J, with 22 bases in the middle. The CDR3 covers 16 residues. The material sequenced was peripheral blood. The genes are TRBV19 and TRBJ2-1, with D possibly matching TRBD2 (6 bases). The receptor was isolated from a human donor in a cohort sampled during active COVID-19. The CDR3 nucleotides read TGTGCCAGTAGTTCCCTTACTAGCAGGCCGATCGATGAGCAGTTCTTC. This translates into CASSSLTSRPIDEQFF.